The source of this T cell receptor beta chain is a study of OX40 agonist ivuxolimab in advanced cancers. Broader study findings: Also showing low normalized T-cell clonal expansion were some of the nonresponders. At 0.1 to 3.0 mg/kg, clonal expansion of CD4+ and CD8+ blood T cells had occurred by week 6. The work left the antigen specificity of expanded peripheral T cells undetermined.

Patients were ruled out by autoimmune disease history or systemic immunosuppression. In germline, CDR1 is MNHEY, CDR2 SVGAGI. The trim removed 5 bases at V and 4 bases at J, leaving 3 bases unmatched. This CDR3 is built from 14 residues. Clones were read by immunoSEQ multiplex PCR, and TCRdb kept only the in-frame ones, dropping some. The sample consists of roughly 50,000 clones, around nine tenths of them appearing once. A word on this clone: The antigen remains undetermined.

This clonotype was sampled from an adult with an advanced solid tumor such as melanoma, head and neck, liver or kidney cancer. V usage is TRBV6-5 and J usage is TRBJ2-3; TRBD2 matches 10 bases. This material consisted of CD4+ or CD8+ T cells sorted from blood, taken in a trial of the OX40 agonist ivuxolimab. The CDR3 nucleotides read TGTGCCAGCAGTCTAGCGGGGGTTTCAGATACGCAGTATTTT. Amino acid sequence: CASSLAGVSDTQYF.